This T cell receptor (beta chain) was found in a study of HIV-infected patients and healthy controls. No cell fractionation was done, so the repertoire covers all unsorted peripheral blood T cells. The CDR3 is made up of 17 amino acids. Germline CDR1 and CDR2: MNHEY and SVGAGI. The trim removed 0 bases at V and 6 bases at J, leaving 8 bases unmatched. Reverse transcription used around 500 ng RNA and constant-region primers for alpha and beta. Using multiplexing indices, alpha and beta chain libraries were generated apart by chain-specific third strand synthesis. TCRdb ran MiXCR on the 5' RACE reads and lists one entry per CDR3 protein. The data contain under 15,000 distinct CDR3 sequences, roughly a tenth of them singletons. This clonotype is medium-sized.

The sequenced sample was blood. This clonotype was sampled from an adult in good health. V and J are TRBV6-5 and TRBJ2-2; 9 bases align to TRBD2. The CDR3: CASSYSIAGGPAGELFF. Written as DNA, the CDR3 is TGTGCCAGCAGTTACTCGATTGCGGGAGGGCCAGCCGGGGAGCTGTTTTTT.